This is a list of T cell receptor beta chains from one sample in a study of OX40 agonist ivuxolimab in advanced cancers. Clones were sequenced by immunoSEQ multiplex PCR, and TCRdb holds only the in-frame ones, with some missing. The table has roughly 67,000 clones, about 91% seen once. Sequences were derived from CD4+ or CD8+ T cells sorted from blood, sampled in a trial of the OX40 agonist ivuxolimab. The receptor source for this set is an adult with an advanced solid tumor such as melanoma, head and neck, liver or kidney cancer. The CDR3 runs from the conserved cysteine through the conserved F or W. The D gene is left open where the match is weak. Expanded clones are given a class, and other clones once, few, many or no size at all.

TRBV6-1,NA,NA,TRBJ2-7,TGTGCCAGCAGCTGGTTGAGCTACGAGCAGTACTTC,CASSWLSYEQYF
TRBV29-1,TRBD2,NA,TRBJ2-3,TGCAGCGTAGACGGGTTTACTAGCGGGGGGACTAGCACAGATACGCAGTATTTT,CSVDGFTSGGTSTDTQYF
TRBV14,NA,NA,TRBJ2-1,TGTGCCAGCAGCCAAAGAGGGCAACTCCAGTTCTTC,CASSQRGQLQFF
TRBV29-1,TRBD1,NA,TRBJ2-7,TGCAGCGTTCACAGGGGGTGGGAGCAGTACTTC,CSVHRGWEQYF
TRBV5-1,NA,NA,TRBJ1-4,TGCGCCAGCAGCTTTAGCGGGCAAGACGGAGAAAAACTGTTTTTT,CASSFSGQDGEKLFF
TRBV7-2,TRBD2,NA,TRBJ2-7,TGTGCCAGCAGCCCACGGACTAGCGGGAGTCAGTACGAGCAGTACTTC,CASSPRTSGSQYEQYF
TRBV6-4,NA,NA,TRBJ2-2,TGTGCCAGCAGTGTAGGCGGGGACACCGGGGAGCTGTTTTTT,CASSVGGDTGELFF
TRBV29-1,TRBD1,NA,TRBJ1-2,TGCAGCGCTTTGACAGGGGTGGAAAGTGGCTACACCTTC,CSALTGVESGYTF
TRBV5-6,NA,NA,TRBJ1-2,TGTGCCAGCAGCGTACTCACCAAATACAGGGACGGAGATGGCTACACCTTC,CASSVLTKYRDGDGYTF
TRBV14,TRBD2,NA,TRBJ2-2,TGTGCCAGCAGCCAGCGGGGGGGCAGCCCAACCGGGGAGCTGTTTTTT,CASSQRGGSPTGELFF
TRBV6-6,NA,NA,TRBJ2-5,TGTGCCAGCAGTTACTCGACCCAGCAAGAGACCCAGTACTTC,CASSYSTQQETQYF
TRBV9,NA,NA,TRBJ2-1,TGTGCCTCCAGGTCAGGGGGGAATGAGCAGTTCTTC,CASRSGGNEQFF
TRBV19,NA,NA,TRBJ2-5,TGTGCCAGTAGTATAGGGACGAGGACCCAGTACTTC,CASSIGTRTQYF
TRBV4-3,TRBD2,NA,TRBJ2-7,TGCGCCAGCAGCCAGGGGGGACTAGCGGGAGGCTACGAGCAGTACTTC,CASSQGGLAGGYEQYF
TRBV10-1,TRBD2,NA,TRBJ2-3,TGCGCCAGCAGTGAGTCGTCGGGGGGGAGCACAGATACGCAGTATTTT,CASSESSGGSTDTQYF
TRBV29-1,NA,NA,TRBJ2-7,TGCAGCGTCCTCAGCCCCAACTACGAGCAGTACTTC,CSVLSPNYEQYF
TRBV13,NA,few,TRBJ1-6,TGTGCCAGCAGCTTAGGCCTGGGGGGGCTTAGTTCACCCCTCCACTTT,CASSLGLGGLSSPLHF
TRBV27,TRBD1,NA,TRBJ1-3,TGTGCCAGCAGGAGGACAGGGAGCTCTGGAAACACCATATATTTT,CASRRTGSSGNTIYF
TRBV4-1,NA,NA,TRBJ2-7,TGCGCCAGCAGCCAAGACCTCAGGGATACCTACGAGCAGTACTTC,CASSQDLRDTYEQYF
TRBV21-1,NA,NA,TRBJ1-2,TGTGCCAGCAGCAAAGTAGGCAGCAGGAACTATGGCTACACCTTC,CASSKVGSRNYGYTF
TRBV9,TRBD2,NA,TRBJ2-5,TGTGCCAGCAGCGTAGGAGCGGGAATGGTGGAGACCCAGTACTTC,CASSVGAGMVETQYF
TRBV7-6,TRBD2,NA,TRBJ2-7,TGTGCCAGCAGCTCCATGGGGACTAGCGGCTCCTACGAGCAGTACTTC,CASSSMGTSGSYEQYF
TRBV18,TRBD2,NA,TRBJ2-7,TGTGCCAGCTCACCATCGGGGGGTCCCTACGAGCAGTACTTC,CASSPSGGPYEQYF
TRBV2,TRBD2,NA,TRBJ2-2,TGTGCCAGCAGTCGGACTAGCGGGGAGTACACCGGGGAGCTGTTTTTT,CASSRTSGEYTGELFF
TRBV15,TRBD2,NA,TRBJ2-1,TGTGCCACCAGCAGAGAGGGGGGGGTATGGGATGAGCAGTTCTTC,CATSREGGVWDEQFF
TRBV4-1,TRBD1,NA,TRBJ2-7,TGCGCCAGCAGCCGGATACAGGGGACCCACGAGCAGTACTTC,CASSRIQGTHEQYF
TRBV7-2,NA,NA,TRBJ2-7,TGTGCCAGCAGCTTAGTCCAGTACGAGCAGTACTTC,CASSLVQYEQYF
TRBV7-9,NA,NA,TRBJ2-7,TGTGTCAGCAGCTTAGCTCTGGGGACGGGGGAGCAGTACTTC,CVSSLALGTGEQYF
TRBV5-5,NA,NA,TRBJ2-1,TGTGCCAGCAGCTCACCGGGCCGAGGGAATGAGCAGTTCTTC,CASSSPGRGNEQFF
TRBV19,NA,NA,TRBJ1-3,TGTGCCAGTAGTGCCGGGCCTAGCTCTGGAAACACCATATATTTT,CASSAGPSSGNTIYF
TRBV5-6,TRBD2,NA,TRBJ2-7,TGTGCCAGCAGCCTAACTAGCGGCGAGCAGTACTTC,CASSLTSGEQYF
TRBV27,NA,once,TRBJ2-2,TGTGCCAGCAGAACAGGAGCGAACACCGGGGAGCTGTTTTTT,CASRTGANTGELFF
TRBV6-5,NA,NA,TRBJ1-1,TGTGCCAGCAGTTACTCGAAAGACAGTGGTTACACTGAAGCTTTCTTT,CASSYSKDSGYTEAFF
TRBV29-1,NA,NA,TRBJ1-2,TGCAGCGTTGAAGGGCAGGGGTTCTTCGGCTACACCTTC,CSVEGQGFFGYTF
TRBV7-6,NA,NA,TRBJ2-1,TGTGCCAGCAGCTTTCAGCGTAGCTCCTACAATGAGCAGTTCTTC,CASSFQRSSYNEQFF
TRBV4-1,TRBD2,NA,TRBJ2-7,TGCGCCAGCAGCCAAGCGGGGGGAGAGGTGGGCTCCTACGAGCAGTACTTC,CASSQAGGEVGSYEQYF
TRBV19,NA,NA,TRBJ1-2,TGTGCCAGTAGTATAGTATTAGTCGACGCTAACTATGGCTACACCTTC,CASSIVLVDANYGYTF
TRBV6-4,NA,NA,TRBJ2-7,TGTGCCAGCCGGTGGGCCAGCGGAGACTACGAGCAGTACTTC,CASRWASGDYEQYF
TRBV6-5,TRBD2,NA,TRBJ2-1,TGTGCCAGCAGTACCAGCGGGGGGCCTGACAATGAGCAGTTCTTC,CASSTSGGPDNEQFF
TRBV14,NA,NA,TRBJ2-5,TGTGCCAGCAGCCAAGTGGGTCCGGACCAAGAGACCCAGTACTTC,CASSQVGPDQETQYF
TRBV7-9,TRBD1,once,TRBJ1-5,TGTGCCAGCAGCTCGGGGGACAGGGGTCACCATCAGCCCCAGCATTTT,CASSSGDRGHHQPQHF
TRBV19,NA,NA,TRBJ1-5,TGTGCCAGTAGTATAGTCGGTTATAGCAATCAGCCCCAGCATTTT,CASSIVGYSNQPQHF
TRBV30,NA,NA,TRBJ1-1,TGTGCCTGGAAAATGAACACTGAAGCTTTCTTT,CAWKMNTEAFF
TRBV27,TRBD1,NA,TRBJ1-4,TGTGCCAGCAGTTCCCGGACAGGGGAAGGAGGGCATGAAAAACTGTTTTTT,CASSSRTGEGGHEKLFF
TRBV27,NA,NA,TRBJ2-2,TGTGCCAGCAGTTTATCGTGGAACACCGGGGAGCTGTTTTTT,CASSLSWNTGELFF
TRBV11-2,TRBD1,NA,TRBJ2-7,TGTGCCAGCAGCTTAGACCCGGGACAGGGGTTCTACGAGCAGTACTTC,CASSLDPGQGFYEQYF
TRBV6-5,NA,once,TRBJ2-2,TGTGCCAGCAGTTACGGAGGAGTCGGGGAGCTGTTTTTT,CASSYGGVGELFF
TRBV14,NA,NA,TRBJ1-4,TGTGCCAGCAGCCAAGAGGTTGCACCAGTAGCAACTAATGAAAAACTGTTTTTT,CASSQEVAPVATNEKLFF
TRBV10-2,NA,NA,TRBJ1-3,TGCGCCAGCAGTGAGTCCCCCACTGGAAACACCATATATTTT,CASSESPTGNTIYF
TRBV5-1,TRBD2,NA,TRBJ2-1,TGCGCCAGCAGCTGGGCCAAACTAGCGGGATCGGGGGATGAGCAGTTCTTC,CASSWAKLAGSGDEQFF
TRBV18,TRBD2,NA,TRBJ2-4,TGTGCCAGCTCACGGACTAGCGGGCCCAAAAACATTCAGTACTTC,CASSRTSGPKNIQYF
TRBV7-9,TRBD1,NA,TRBJ2-7,TGTGCCAGCAGCTTCTGGACAGGGGGCCCGTCCGAGCAGTACTTC,CASSFWTGGPSEQYF
TRBV19,NA,NA,TRBJ1-1,TGTGCCAGTAGTATGAATGGACATTACACTGAAGCTTTCTTT,CASSMNGHYTEAFF